The rows below give T cell receptor beta chains drawn from one sample of a study of T cell repertoires in cytomegalovirus infection. Their antigens remain unidentified. TCRdb analysed the reads with MiXCR anew, one entry per CDR3 protein. The repertoire holds 90,000 to 130,000 distinct CDR3 sequences, with about a tenth as singletons. Sequencing was performed on PBMCs, sequenced either directly or after in vitro stimulation (not recorded which). The receptors derive from a human donor in good health (CMV status not recorded). Some clones in this sample may be carry-over from other donors' samples. Each CDR3 is given with its conserved first and last residue.

j_call	v_call	cdr3_aa
TRBJ1-1	TRBV11-3	CASSLESSTGRTEAFF
TRBJ2-1	TRBV28	CASSPQGTSGPHSYNEQFF
TRBJ2-5	TRBV7-9	CASSLRGAETQYF
TRBJ1-2	TRBV29-1	CSVLGGGYGYTF
TRBJ2-3	TRBV5-4	CASSFSGSSTDTQYF
TRBJ2-1	TRBV9	CASSPLGRTGNHEQFF
TRBJ2-7	TRBV7-3	CASSLSGRVHEQYF
TRBJ2-1	TRBV6-2/TRBV6-3	CASSERSWAVEQFF
TRBJ2-1	TRBV7-2	CASSFRGTSGANNEQFF
TRBJ1-1	TRBV7-2	CASSTQGSNTEAFF
TRBJ2-3	TRBV28	CASNPARPLAASTDTQYF
TRBJ2-3	TRBV27	CASSSLLARLSTDTQYF
TRBJ2-1	TRBV5-1	CASSRGLAANNEQFF
TRBJ1-2	TRBV18	CASSRVEDYGYTF
TRBJ2-3	TRBV7-8	CASSLDVADTQYF
TRBJ2-1	TRBV29-1	CSVDLAGSYNEQFF
TRBJ1-2	TRBV11-2	CASSLGGREHYGYTF
TRBJ2-4	TRBV2	CASTNPHLGDIQYF
TRBJ2-1	TRBV6-1	CASSEVLLSNEQFF
TRBJ2-7	TRBV28	CARISYEQYF
TRBJ2-3	TRBV7-2	CASSSAGTSGISQYF
TRBJ2-3	TRBV29-1	CSVEGPRVRPDTQYF
TRBJ2-7	TRBV7-2	CASSPSPVLYEQYF
TRBJ2-3	TRBV5-6	CASSLGEGADTQYF
TRBJ1-1	TRBV5-1	CASSLGQRGTEAFF
TRBJ2-5	TRBV6-5	CASSYSGTNVAETQYF
TRBJ2-2	TRBV11-2	CASSSRTGPYTGELFF
TRBJ2-3	TRBV27	CASSLIGTDTQYF
TRBJ1-4	TRBV7-2	CASSIYTNEKLFF
TRBJ2-3	TRBV9	CASSVEGTRTDTQYF
TRBJ2-2	TRBV28	CASRRTGGFGELFF
TRBJ2-3	TRBV7-8	CASSYPSMHTDTQYF
TRBJ1-1	TRBV12-3/TRBV12-4	CASTPDGGDTEAFF
TRBJ2-5	TRBV10-3	CAISEFRDRRETQYF
TRBJ2-7	TRBV7-8	CASSSRPDRTYYEQYF
TRBJ2-1	TRBV7-3	CASSLMRGGEQFF
TRBJ2-5	TRBV29-1	CSVAPEAYQETQYF
TRBJ1-1	TRBV15	CATSRRLITEAFF
TRBJ2-1	TRBV11-3	CASSHPLQTGLNEQFF
TRBJ2-5	TRBV11-2	CASSPDSQETQYF
TRBJ1-2	TRBV5-6	CASSLGGTGYNYGYTF
TRBJ2-6	TRBV11-1	CASSLRSGGGFSGANVLTF
TRBJ2-3	TRBV11-2	CASSLDKVPTVTQYF